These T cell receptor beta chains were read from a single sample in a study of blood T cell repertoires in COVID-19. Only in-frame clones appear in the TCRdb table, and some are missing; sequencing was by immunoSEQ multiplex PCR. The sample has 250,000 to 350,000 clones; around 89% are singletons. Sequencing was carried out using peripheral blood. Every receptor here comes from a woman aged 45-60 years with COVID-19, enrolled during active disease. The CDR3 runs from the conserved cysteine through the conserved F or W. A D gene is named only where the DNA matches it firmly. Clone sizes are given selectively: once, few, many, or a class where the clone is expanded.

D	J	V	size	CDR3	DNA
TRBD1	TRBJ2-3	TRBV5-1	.	CASSLSPLQGAGADTQYF	TGCGCCAGCAGCTTGTCTCCATTACAGGGGGCAGGGGCAGATACGCAGTATTTT
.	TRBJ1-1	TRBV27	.	CASSLGGAEAFF	TGTGCCAGCAGTTTAGGAGGGGCTGAAGCTTTCTTT
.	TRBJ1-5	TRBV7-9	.	CASSVGADNQPQHF	TGTGCCAGCAGCGTGGGGGCGGACAATCAGCCCCAGCATTTT
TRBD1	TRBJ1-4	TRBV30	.	CAWRQGLNEKLFF	TGTGCCTGGCGACAGGGACTTAATGAAAAACTGTTTTTT
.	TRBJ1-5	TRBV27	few	CASSPNYPDRNQPQHF	TGTGCCAGCAGTCCCAATTATCCGGACAGAAATCAGCCCCAGCATTTT
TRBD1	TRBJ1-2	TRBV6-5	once	CASTTGAQGGYTF	TGTGCCAGCACGACAGGGGCCCAGGGAGGCTACACCTTC
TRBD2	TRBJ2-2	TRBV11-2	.	CASSYGLAGVGGELFF	TGTGCCAGCAGCTACGGACTAGCGGGAGTCGGCGGGGAGCTGTTTTTT
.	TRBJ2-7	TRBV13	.	CASSYRTGVYEQYF	TGTGCCAGCAGCTACCGGACGGGGGTTTACGAGCAGTACTTC
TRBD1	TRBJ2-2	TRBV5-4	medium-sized	CASSDRSNTGELFF	TGTGCCAGTTCGGACAGGTCAAACACCGGGGAGCTGTTTTTT
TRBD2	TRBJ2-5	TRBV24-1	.	CATSDLQDPEGGEAQYF	TGTGCCACCAGTGATTTACAGGACCCTGAGGGAGGGGAGGCCCAGTACTTC
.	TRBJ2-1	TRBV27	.	CASSLMESSYNEQFF	TGTGCCAGCAGTTTAATGGAGAGCTCCTACAATGAGCAGTTCTTC
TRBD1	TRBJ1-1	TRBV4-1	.	CASSQTQTGTANALGAFF	TGCGCCAGCAGCCAGACCCAAACTGGGACAGCGAACGCTTTGGGCGCTTTCTTT
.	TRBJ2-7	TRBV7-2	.	CASSLRTEAYEQYF	TGTGCCAGCAGCTTGCGGACGGAGGCCTACGAGCAGTACTTC
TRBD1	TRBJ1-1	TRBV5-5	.	CASSFSQGVGTEAFF	TGTGCCAGCAGCTTTTCTCAGGGGGTGGGGACTGAAGCTTTCTTT
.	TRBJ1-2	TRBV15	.	CATSLQRGGVIGYTF	TGTGCCACCAGCCTTCAGAGAGGGGGTGTCATCGGCTACACCTTC
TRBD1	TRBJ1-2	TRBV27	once	CASKRTGTGGYYGYTF	TGTGCCAGCAAGCGAACCGGGACAGGGGGCTACTATGGCTACACCTTC
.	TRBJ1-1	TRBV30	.	CAWSGNRVSIVTEAFF	TGTGCCTGGAGTGGAAACCGGGTGTCTATCGTCACTGAAGCTTTCTTT
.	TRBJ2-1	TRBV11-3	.	CASSRRQVNEQFF	TGTGCCAGCAGCCGCCGACAGGTCAATGAGCAGTTCTTC
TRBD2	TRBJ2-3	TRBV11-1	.	CASSPRTSGSSDTQYF	TGTGCCAGCAGCCCTCGGACTAGCGGGAGTTCAGATACGCAGTATTTT
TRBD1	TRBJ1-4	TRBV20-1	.	CSASPGTGSEKLFF	TGCAGTGCTAGTCCGGGGACAGGGAGTGAAAAACTGTTTTTT